This TCR beta chain was obtained from a study of shared clonotypes between healthy human individuals. Overall study results and limits: A handful of donors had around 5% of their naive CD4 clonotypes in common. When compared with the clonotypes that were shared by all four sorted-subset donors, the non-shared clonotypes turned out to have lower generation probabilities.

Germline V lookup: CDR1 MNHEY, CDR2 SMNVEV (reference sequence). V lost 6 bases, J lost 2 bases, and 19 bases lay in between. This CDR3 has 16 residues. Here immunoSEQ multiplex PCR was the method, and the copy in TCRdb shows in-frame clones only, minus some. The sample consists of 400,000 or so clones, 90% to 98% of them appearing once. For this clone: No antigen is known for it.

The clonotype originates from a young man in good health. The specimen was memory CD8+ T cells sorted from blood. Subset reported: CD45RO+ cells pooled with CCR7-negative TemRA cells. This chain uses TRBV27 with TRBJ2-5; a weak D match, TRBD2 (5 bases). The CDR3 region has the DNA TGTGCCAGCAGCCGCCTAGGCAGCCTAGCTCAAGAGACCCAGTACTTC. This translates into CASSRLGSLAQETQYF.